Each of the 9 T cell receptor beta chains below was sequenced from the same sample in a study of OX40 agonist ivuxolimab in advanced cancers. TCRdb's table, derived via immunoSEQ multiplex PCR, lists solely in-frame clones and lacks some. The table lists around 76,000 clones, roughly 78% of them singletons. The material was CD4+ or CD8+ T cells sorted from blood, obtained in a trial of the OX40 agonist ivuxolimab. These receptors all come from an adult with an advanced solid tumor such as melanoma, head and neck, liver or kidney cancer.

This clone appeared once. The chain couples TRBV28 to TRBJ1-3; 8 nucleotides line up with TRBD1. CDR1 and CDR2 from the germline V gene are MDHEN and SYDVKM. J gave up 1 base and V 5 bases, and 10 bases lay outside the gene matches. This CDR3 spans 17 amino acids. The CDR3 loop is CASSAPQGAGSGNTIYF. CDR3 nucleotides: TGTGCCAGCAGTGCGCCTCAGGGGGCCGGTTCTGGAAACACCATATATTTT.

This chain links TRBV7-2 with TRBJ2-7; the D gene is possibly TRBD1 (5 bases). This CDR3 region has 13 residues. The V gene's germline CDR1 is SGHTA and CDR2 FQGNSA. The ends were cut back, 0 bases at V and 2 bases at J, with 5 bases in the middle. CDR3 bases: TGTGCCAGCAGCTTAGCGACAGCCTACGAGCAGTACTTC. It encodes CASSLATAYEQYF.

The chain recombines TRBV7-2 with TRBJ2-3, with D hard to call. The V gene's germline CDR1 is SGHTA and CDR2 FQGNSA. The CDR3 has 16 amino acids. The ends were cut back, 0 bases at V and 0 bases at J, with 10 bases in the middle. The CDR3 DNA is TGTGCCAGCAGCTTAGCTCAAAGTTCTAGCACAGATACGCAGTATTTT. Protein product: CASSLAQSSSTDTQYF.

This clone was found once. The chain carries TRBV6-5 and TRBJ2-6, with TRBD2 as a possible D gene (5 bases). Deletions cut 7 bases from V and 1 base from J, with 11 bases between. The CDR3 totals 15 residues. Germline-derived CDR1 and CDR2 are MNHEY and SVGAGI. CDR3 in DNA: TGTGCCAGCACTCGGACTGTTTCTGGGGCCAACGTCCTGACTTTC. Translation gives CASTRTVSGANVLTF.

The chain joins TRBV7-2 to TRBJ2-7; 9 bases fit TRBD2. V lost 5 bases, J lost 3 bases, and 5 bases stayed unmatched. Germline V CDR1 and CDR2: SGHTA, FQGNSA. CDR3 length: 14 amino acids. CDR3 bases: TGTGCCAGCAGCCCAGCGGGAGGCGTCTACGAGCAGTACTTC. Its translation: CASSPAGGVYEQYF. Based on the CDR3 plus reference TRBV7-2 and TRBJ2-7, the full variable domain is GAGVSQSPSNKVTEKGKDVELRCDPISGHTALYWYRQSLGQGLEFLIYFQGNSAPDKSGLPSDRFSAERTGGSVSTLTIQRTQQEDSAVYLCASSPAGGVYEQYFGPGTRLTVT.

About this clone: A clone one base away is much larger, so this may be a read error. This chain links TRBV27 with TRBJ1-1, with TRBD1 as a possible D gene (6 bases). CDR1 and CDR2 (germline): MNHEY, SMNVEV (reference sequence). This CDR3 is built from 15 residues. V lost 6 bases to trimming and J lost 4 bases, with 18 bases between them. The CDR3 bases are TGTGCCAGCAGCGTAGTTGGGGGGGCGGGCACTGAAGCTTTCTTT. Its protein is CASSVVGGAGTEAFF.

The chain links TRBV28 to TRBJ1-2, with D maybe TRBD1 (5 bases). The V end was cut by 1 base, the J end by 2 bases, with 11 bases between. Looked up from germline, CDR1 is MDHEN and CDR2 is SYDVKM. This CDR3 is built from 15 residues. CDR3 DNA: TGTGCCAGCAGTTTATTTCAGGGCCGAAACTATGGCTACACCTTC. Translation: CASSLFQGRNYGYTF.

This chain connects TRBV27 to TRBJ1-1; unclear D gene. The CDR3 runs 12 residues. Trimming took off 5 bases at V and 1 base at J, with 5 bases between the two ends. Germline values: CDR1 MNHEY, CDR2 SMNVEV (reference sequence). CDR3 in amino acids: CASSHQNTEAFF. The CDR3 DNA reads TGTGCCAGCAGTCATCAGAACACTGAAGCTTTCTTT.

This chain connects TRBV6-5 to TRBJ2-7, with TRBD2 identical over 10 bases. J lost 2 bases, V lost 6 bases, and 7 bases had no gene match. In germline, CDR1 is MNHEY, CDR2 SVGAGI. This CDR3 is built from 15 residues. The DNA for the CDR3 is TGTGCCAGCAGCCTCGGACTAGCGGTCCCCTACGAGCAGTACTTC. It encodes CASSLGLAVPYEQYF.